This T cell receptor (beta chain) stems from a study of Graves' ophthalmopathy and Graves' hyperthyroidism. Patients in the hyperthyroidism group, adults aged 18 to 65, were newly diagnosed, under 2 months' duration. The diagnosis was founded upon clinical symptoms, serum thyroxine, TRAb, thyroid ultrasound and orbital computed tomography. Germline CDR1 and CDR2: SGHDT and YYEEEE. The ends lost 3 bases at V and 4 bases at J; junction bases unmatched: 13. The CDR3 spans 16 residues. Amplification of TCR beta CDR3 regions used RNA transcripts. The authors performed first-round RT-PCR with HTBI primers and then a second-round multiplex PCR. TCRdb redid the calling of the multiplex PCR reads with MiXCR, one entry per CDR3 protein. The repertoire has over a million distinct CDR3 sequences, about 36% of them found once; the top ten carry around 10%.

The sequenced sample was peripheral blood or thyroid tissue (not recorded which). This TCR was recovered from an adult man with Graves' hyperthyroidism. The rearrangement links TRBV5-6 to TRBJ2-7; TRBD2 matches 7 bases. CDR3 bases: TGTGCCAGCAGCTCCATAGCGGGCGGGCCTCCTTACGAGCAGTACTTC. This sequence encodes CASSSIAGGPPYEQYF. The full variable domain, its missing parts supplied by reference TRBV5-6 and TRBJ2-7, is DAGVTQSPTHLIKTRGQQVTLRCSPKSGHDTVSWYQQALGQGPQFIFQYYEEEERQRGNFPDRFSGHQFPNYSSELNVNALLLGDSALYLCASSSIAGGPPYEQYFGPGTRLTVT.